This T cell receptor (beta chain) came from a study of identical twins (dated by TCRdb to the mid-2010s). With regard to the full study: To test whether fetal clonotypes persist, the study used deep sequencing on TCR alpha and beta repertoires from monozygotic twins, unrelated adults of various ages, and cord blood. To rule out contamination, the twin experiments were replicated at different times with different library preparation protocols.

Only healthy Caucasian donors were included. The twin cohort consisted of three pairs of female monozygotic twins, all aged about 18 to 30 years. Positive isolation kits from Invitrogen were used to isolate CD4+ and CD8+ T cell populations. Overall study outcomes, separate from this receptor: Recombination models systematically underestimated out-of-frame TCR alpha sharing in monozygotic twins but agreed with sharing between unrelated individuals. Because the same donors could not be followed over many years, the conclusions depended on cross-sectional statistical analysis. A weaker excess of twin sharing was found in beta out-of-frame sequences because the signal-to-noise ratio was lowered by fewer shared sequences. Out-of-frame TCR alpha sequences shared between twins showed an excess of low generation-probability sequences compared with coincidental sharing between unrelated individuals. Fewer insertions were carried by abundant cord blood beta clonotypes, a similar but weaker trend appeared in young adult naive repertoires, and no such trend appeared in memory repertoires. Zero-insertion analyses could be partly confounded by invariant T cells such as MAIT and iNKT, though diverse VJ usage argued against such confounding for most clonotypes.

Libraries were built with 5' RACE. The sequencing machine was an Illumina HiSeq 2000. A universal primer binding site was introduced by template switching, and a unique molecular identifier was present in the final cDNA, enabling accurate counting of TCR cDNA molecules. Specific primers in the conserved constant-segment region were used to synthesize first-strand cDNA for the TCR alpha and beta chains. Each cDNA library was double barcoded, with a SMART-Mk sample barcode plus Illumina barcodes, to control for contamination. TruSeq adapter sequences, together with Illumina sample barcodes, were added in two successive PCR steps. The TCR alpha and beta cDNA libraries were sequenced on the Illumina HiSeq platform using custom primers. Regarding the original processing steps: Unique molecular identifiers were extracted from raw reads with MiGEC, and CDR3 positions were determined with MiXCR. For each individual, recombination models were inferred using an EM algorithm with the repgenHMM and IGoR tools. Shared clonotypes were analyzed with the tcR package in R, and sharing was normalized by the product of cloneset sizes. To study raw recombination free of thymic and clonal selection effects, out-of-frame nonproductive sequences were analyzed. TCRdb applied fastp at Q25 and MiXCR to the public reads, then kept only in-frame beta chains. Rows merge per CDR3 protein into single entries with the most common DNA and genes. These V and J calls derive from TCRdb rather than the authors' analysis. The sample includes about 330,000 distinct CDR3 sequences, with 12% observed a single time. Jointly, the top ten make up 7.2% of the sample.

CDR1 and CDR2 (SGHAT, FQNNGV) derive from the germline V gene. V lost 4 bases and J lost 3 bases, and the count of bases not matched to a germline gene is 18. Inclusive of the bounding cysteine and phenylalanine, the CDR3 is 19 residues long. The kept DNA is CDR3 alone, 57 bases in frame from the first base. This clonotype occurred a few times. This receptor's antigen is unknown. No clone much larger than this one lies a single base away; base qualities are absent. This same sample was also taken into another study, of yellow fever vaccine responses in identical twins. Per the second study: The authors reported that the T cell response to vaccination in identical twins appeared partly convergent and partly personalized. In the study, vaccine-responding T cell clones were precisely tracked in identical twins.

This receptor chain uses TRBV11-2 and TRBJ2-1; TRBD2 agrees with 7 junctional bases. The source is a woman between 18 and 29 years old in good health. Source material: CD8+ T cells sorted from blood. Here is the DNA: TGTGCCAGCAGCTCCCGCCGGGTGGAGGGAGGGCCCTTCTACAATGAGCAGTTCTTC. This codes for CASSSRRVEGGPFYNEQFF.